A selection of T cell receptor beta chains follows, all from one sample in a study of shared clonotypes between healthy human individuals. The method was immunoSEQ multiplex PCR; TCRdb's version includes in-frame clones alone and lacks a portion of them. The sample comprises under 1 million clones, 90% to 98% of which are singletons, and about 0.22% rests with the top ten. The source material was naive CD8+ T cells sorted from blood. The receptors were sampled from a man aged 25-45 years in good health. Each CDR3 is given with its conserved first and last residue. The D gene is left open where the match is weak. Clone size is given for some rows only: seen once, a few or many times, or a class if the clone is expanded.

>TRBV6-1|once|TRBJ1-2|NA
TGTGCCAGCACCCCTATCCAGCGGGGGGGCTATGGCTACACCTTC
CASTPIQRGGYGYTF
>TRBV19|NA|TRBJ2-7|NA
TGTGCCAGTAGCTTCCGGGACTTCGCCTACGAGCAGTACTTC
CASSFRDFAYEQYF
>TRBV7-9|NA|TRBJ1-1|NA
TGTGCCAGCAGCTCCACCCTGGGCCACACTGAAGCTTTCTTT
CASSSTLGHTEAFF
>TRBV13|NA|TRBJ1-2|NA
TGTGCCAGCAGCTTAGGTCCACTTACTAACTATGGCTACACCTTC
CASSLGPLTNYGYTF
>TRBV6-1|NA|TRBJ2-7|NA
TGTGCCAGCAGTGTAACCTACGAGCAGTACTTC
CASSVTYEQYF
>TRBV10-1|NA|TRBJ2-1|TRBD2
TGCGCCAGCAGTGAGGAGACTAGCGGGAACAATGAGCAGTTCTTC
CASSEETSGNNEQFF
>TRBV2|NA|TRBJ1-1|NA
TGTGCCAGCATTCGCAGGGCGACTGAAGCTTTCTTT
CASIRRATEAFF
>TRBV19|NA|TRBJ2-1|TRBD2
TGTGCCAGTAGTATTAGCGGGCCCCTCTCCTACAATGAGCAGTTCTTC
CASSISGPLSYNEQFF
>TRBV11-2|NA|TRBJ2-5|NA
TGTGCCAGCAGCCCCCGCAAATACCAAGAGACCCAGTACTTC
CASSPRKYQETQYF
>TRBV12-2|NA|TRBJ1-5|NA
TGTGCAAGTCGCTTAGGTTTGTTAGACGGACAGGGAGAATATAGCAATCAGCCCCAGCATTTT
CASRLGLLDGQGEYSNQPQHF
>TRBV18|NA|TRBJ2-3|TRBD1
TGTGCCAGCTCACCGGGACAGGGATATGATACGCAGTATTTT
CASSPGQGYDTQYF
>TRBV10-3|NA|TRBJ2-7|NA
TGTGCCATCAGTGAAACTACGGTGAGCTCCTACGAGCAGTACTTC
CAISETTVSSYEQYF
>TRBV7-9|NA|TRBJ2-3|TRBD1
TGTGCCAGCAGCTTAGTACAGGGGGGAGATACGCAGTATTTT
CASSLVQGGDTQYF
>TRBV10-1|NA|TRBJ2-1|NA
TGCGCCAGCAGTGATGGCTATGAGCAGTTCTTC
CASSDGYEQFF
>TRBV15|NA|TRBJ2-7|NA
TGTGCCACCAGCGCCCGAGCGGACAGCTACTCCTACGAGCAGTACTTC
CATSARADSYSYEQYF
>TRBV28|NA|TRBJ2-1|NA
TGTGCCAGCAGTTTTGGGGGGAGTTGGTGGGATGAGCAGTTCTTC
CASSFGGSWWDEQFF
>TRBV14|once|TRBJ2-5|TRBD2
TGTGCCAGCAGCCGGACTTTCGGGACTAGCGGGAGGGCATGGGAGACCCAGTACTTC
CASSRTFGTSGRAWETQYF
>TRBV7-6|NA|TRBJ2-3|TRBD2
TGTGCCAGCAGCTTAGCGGGAGGGGCCACAGATACGCAGTATTTT
CASSLAGGATDTQYF
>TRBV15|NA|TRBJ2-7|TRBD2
TGTGCCACCAGCAGAGTTTTTAGCGGGCGGTCCTACGAGCAGTACTTC
CATSRVFSGRSYEQYF
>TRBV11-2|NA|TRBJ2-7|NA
TGTGCCAGCAGCTTAGCCCTAGAATACGAGCAGTACTTC
CASSLALEYEQYF
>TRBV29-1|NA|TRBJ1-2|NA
TGCAGCGTCGGGGACGGTCTTAACTATGGCTACACCTTC
CSVGDGLNYGYTF
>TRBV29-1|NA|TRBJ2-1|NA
TGCAGCGTCCCCGACCCGAGGGGATACAATGAGCAGTTCTTC
CSVPDPRGYNEQFF
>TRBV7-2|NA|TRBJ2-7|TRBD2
TGTGCCAGCAGCTGGACGGGACTAGCGTCCTACGAGCAGTACTTC
CASSWTGLASYEQYF
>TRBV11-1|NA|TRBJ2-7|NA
TGTGCCAGCAGCCCTCCCGGATTGGGGGCGGATCACGAGCAGTACTTC
CASSPPGLGADHEQYF
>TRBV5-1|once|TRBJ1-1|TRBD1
TGCGCCAGCAGCCATGGGGACAGCCTATTGAACACTGAAGCTTTCTTT
CASSHGDSLLNTEAFF
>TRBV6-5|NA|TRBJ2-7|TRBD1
TGTGCCACATCCGGACAGGGACAAGCCTACGAGCAGTACTTC
CATSGQGQAYEQYF
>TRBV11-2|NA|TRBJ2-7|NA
TGTGCCACCTCGTTGATTTCCTACGAGCAGTACTTC
CATSLISYEQYF
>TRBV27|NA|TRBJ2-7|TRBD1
TGTGCCAGCAGCCTACCAGGGGGCAGACAGGACGAGCAGTACTTC
CASSLPGGRQDEQYF
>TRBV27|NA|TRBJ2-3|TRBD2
TGTGCCAGCAGTACGTGGACTAGCGCCTCTAGCACAGATACGCAGTATTTT
CASSTWTSASSTDTQYF
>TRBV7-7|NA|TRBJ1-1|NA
TGTGCCAGCAGCTTAGAAGTGAACACTGAAGCTTTCTTT
CASSLEVNTEAFF
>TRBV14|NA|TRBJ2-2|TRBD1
TGTGCCAGCGGGACAGGGAACACCGGGGAGCTGTTTTTT
CASGTGNTGELFF
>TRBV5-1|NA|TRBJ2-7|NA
TGCGCCAGCAGCCACCGGAACGCAAATGAGCAGTACTTC
CASSHRNANEQYF
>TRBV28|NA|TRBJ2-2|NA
TGTGCCAGCAACAATCCACTCGGGGGTGCTGTGGCCGGGGAGCTGTTTTTT
CASNNPLGGAVAGELFF
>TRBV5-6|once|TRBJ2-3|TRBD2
TGTGCCAGCTCGTTCCGGGCGGGAGGCTTGGATACGCAGTATTTT
CASSFRAGGLDTQYF
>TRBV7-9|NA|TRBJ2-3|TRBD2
TGTGCCAGCAGCCAAAGAACTAGCGTTACAGATACGCAGTATTTT
CASSQRTSVTDTQYF
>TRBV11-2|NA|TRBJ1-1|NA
TGTGCCAGCAGCTTAGGAGTTTCAGAGAACACTGAAGCTTTCTTT
CASSLGVSENTEAFF
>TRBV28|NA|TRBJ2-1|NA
TGTGCCAGCAGCCCACACAATGAGCAGTTCTTC
CASSPHNEQFF